Described below is a single TCR beta chain sequence and its context. Between the trimmed V and J ends, which lost 5 bases and 1 base, there was a span of 9 bases. The CDR3 is made up of 14 amino acids. Germline V gives CDR1 LGHNA, CDR2 YSLEER. This sample is part of a study of T cell responses to AZD1222 COVID-19 vaccine. Clones were sequenced by immunoSEQ multiplex PCR, and TCRdb holds only the in-frame ones, with some missing. Of approximately 110,000 clones listed, around 94% were seen once; the top ten hold more than 2%. This TCR was recovered from an adult in good health. The genes are TRBV4-3 and TRBJ1-3; no firm D call. The input for sequencing was peripheral blood, taken on day 0 of AZD1222 vaccination. CDR3 nucleotide sequence: TGCGCCAGCAGCTACAGTCTTTCTGGAAACACCATATATTTT. As protein: CASSYSLSGNTIYF.